This T cell receptor beta chain was documented in a study of blood T cell repertoires in COVID-19. Germline V gene lookup returns CDR1 MNHEY and CDR2 SMNVEV (reference sequence). This CDR3 is 16 amino acids long. V was pared by 6 bases and J by 7 bases, with 15 bases of the junction left unmatched. Original data processing: The assay estimated nucleated cells by amplifying reference gene primers. The method was immunoSEQ multiplex PCR; TCRdb's version includes in-frame clones alone and lacks a portion of them. The DNA was the basis for D and trimming; V, J and clone size are from that table. The sample holds roughly 200,000 clones, 88% seen once.

The sequence came from a man aged 35 to 55 with active or convalescent COVID-19. The chain combines TRBV27 with TRBJ2-1, with 7 bases identical to TRBD1. The sequenced sample consisted of peripheral blood. The CDR3 coding sequence is TGTGCCAGCAGCCCACCGACAGGGATAGGATTAAATGAGCAGTTCTTC. It specifies CASSPPTGIGLNEQFF.